Listed below are T cell receptor beta chains from one sample, sequenced in a study of neurological immune-mediated disorders. TCRdb redid the calling of the 5' RACE reads with MiXCR, one entry per CDR3 protein. The sample holds more than 35,000 distinct CDR3 sequences, over 6% seen once. The specimen sequenced was CD4+ T cells from blood. The receptor set was obtained from a woman in her 40s in good health. CDR3s include the opening cysteine and the closing phenylalanine or tryptophan.

v_gene: TRBV5-5; j_gene: TRBJ1-2; CDR3aa: CASSLAGNYGYTF
v_gene: TRBV29-1; j_gene: TRBJ1-1; CDR3aa: CSVEGDREDTEAFF
v_gene: TRBV7-2; j_gene: TRBJ2-3; CDR3aa: CASSTGASGSTDTQYF
v_gene: TRBV5-1; j_gene: TRBJ2-3; CDR3aa: CASSFSGSTDTQYF
v_gene: TRBV5-1; j_gene: TRBJ2-3; CDR3aa: CASSSEGQGSTDTQYF
v_gene: TRBV3-1; j_gene: TRBJ2-1; CDR3aa: CASSQEGTLTNEQFF
v_gene: TRBV2; j_gene: TRBJ1-5; CDR3aa: CASSERAVGQPQHF
v_gene: TRBV7-2; j_gene: TRBJ2-5; CDR3aa: CASSPGGGRETQYF
v_gene: TRBV5-1; j_gene: TRBJ2-3; CDR3aa: CASSGSGVGRQFTDTQYF
v_gene: TRBV6-2/TRBV6-3; j_gene: TRBJ2-7; CDR3aa: CASRPRWTTYEQYF
v_gene: TRBV5-1; j_gene: TRBJ2-1; CDR3aa: CASRDRGVSSYNEQFF
v_gene: TRBV5-1; j_gene: TRBJ1-2; CDR3aa: CASSLGGGNYGYTF
v_gene: TRBV7-6; j_gene: TRBJ2-2; CDR3aa: CASSLGLAALPGGTGELFF
v_gene: TRBV7-8; j_gene: TRBJ2-5; CDR3aa: CASSWHETQYF
v_gene: TRBV6-1; j_gene: TRBJ2-2; CDR3aa: CASILDQSNGELFF
v_gene: TRBV20-1; j_gene: TRBJ2-1; CDR3aa: CSARDVQWSSYNEQFF
v_gene: TRBV20-1; j_gene: TRBJ1-1; CDR3aa: CSAPNAGEITEAFF
v_gene: TRBV29-1; j_gene: TRBJ2-7; CDR3aa: CSIRTASSYEQYF